The present TCR beta chain was sequenced within a study of immune evolution from preneoplasia to lung adenocarcinoma. V gave up 5 bases and J gave up 0 bases, with 5 bases separating them. CDR3 size: 13 residues. In germline, CDR1 is MNHEY, CDR2 SMNVEV (reference sequence). Resections took place in Japan or China from 2014 to 2017. The table came from immunoSEQ multiplex PCR; TCRdb's copy has only in-frame clones and leaves some out. The sample consists of under 11,000 clones, more than 60% of them appearing once. This clonotype was sampled from a person aged 55-80 years with lung adenocarcinoma. Specimen: FFPE minimally invasive lung adenocarcinoma tissue. The chain uses TRBV27 and TRBJ1-5, with D unclear. DNA of the CDR3: TGTGCCAGCAGTGCTAATAGCAATCAGCCCCAGCATTTT. Translation gives CASSANSNQPQHF.